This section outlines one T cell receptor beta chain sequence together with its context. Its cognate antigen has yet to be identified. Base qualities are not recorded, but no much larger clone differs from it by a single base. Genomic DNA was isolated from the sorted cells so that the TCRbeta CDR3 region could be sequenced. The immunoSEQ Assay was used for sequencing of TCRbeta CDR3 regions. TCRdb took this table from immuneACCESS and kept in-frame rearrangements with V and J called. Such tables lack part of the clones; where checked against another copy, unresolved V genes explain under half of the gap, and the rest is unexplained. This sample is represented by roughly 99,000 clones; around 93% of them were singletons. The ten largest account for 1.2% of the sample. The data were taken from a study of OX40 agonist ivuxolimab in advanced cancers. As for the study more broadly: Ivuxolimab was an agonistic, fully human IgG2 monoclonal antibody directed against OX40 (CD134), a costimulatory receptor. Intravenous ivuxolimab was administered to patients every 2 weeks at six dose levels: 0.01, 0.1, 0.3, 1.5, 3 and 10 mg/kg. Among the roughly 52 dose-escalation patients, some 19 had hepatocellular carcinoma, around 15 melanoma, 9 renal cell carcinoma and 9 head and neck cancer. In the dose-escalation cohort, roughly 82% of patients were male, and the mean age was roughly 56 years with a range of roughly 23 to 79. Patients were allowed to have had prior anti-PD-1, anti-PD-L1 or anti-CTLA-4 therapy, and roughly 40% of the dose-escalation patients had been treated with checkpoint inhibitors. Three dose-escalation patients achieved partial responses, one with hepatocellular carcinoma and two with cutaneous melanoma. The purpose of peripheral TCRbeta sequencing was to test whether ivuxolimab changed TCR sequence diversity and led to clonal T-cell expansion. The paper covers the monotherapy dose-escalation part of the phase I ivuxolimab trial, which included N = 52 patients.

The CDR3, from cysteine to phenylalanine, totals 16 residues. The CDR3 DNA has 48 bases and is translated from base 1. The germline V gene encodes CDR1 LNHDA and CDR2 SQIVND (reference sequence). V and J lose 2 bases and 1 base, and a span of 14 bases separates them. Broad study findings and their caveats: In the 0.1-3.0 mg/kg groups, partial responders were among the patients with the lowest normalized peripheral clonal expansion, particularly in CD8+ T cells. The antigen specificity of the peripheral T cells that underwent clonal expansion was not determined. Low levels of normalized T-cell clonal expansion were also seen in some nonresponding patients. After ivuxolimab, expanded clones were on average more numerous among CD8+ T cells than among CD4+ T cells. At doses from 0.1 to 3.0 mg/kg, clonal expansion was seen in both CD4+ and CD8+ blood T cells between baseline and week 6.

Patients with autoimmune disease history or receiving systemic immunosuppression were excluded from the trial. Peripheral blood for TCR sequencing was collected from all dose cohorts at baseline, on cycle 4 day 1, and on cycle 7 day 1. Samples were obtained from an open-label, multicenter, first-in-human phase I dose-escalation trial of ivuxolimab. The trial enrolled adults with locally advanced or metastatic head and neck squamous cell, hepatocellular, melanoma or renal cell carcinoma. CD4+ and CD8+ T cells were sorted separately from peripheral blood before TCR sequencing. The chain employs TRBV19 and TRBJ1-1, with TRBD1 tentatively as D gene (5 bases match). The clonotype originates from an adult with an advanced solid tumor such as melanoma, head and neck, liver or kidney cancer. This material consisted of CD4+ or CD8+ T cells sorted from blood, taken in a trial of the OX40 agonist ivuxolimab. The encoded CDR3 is CASSIRRPGGNTEAFF. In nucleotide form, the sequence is TGTGCCAGTAGTATAAGGCGGCCTGGGGGGAACACTGAAGCTTTCTTT.